A selection of T cell receptor beta chains follows, all from one sample in a study of blood T cell repertoires in COVID-19. Clones were sequenced by immunoSEQ multiplex PCR, and TCRdb holds only the in-frame ones, with some missing. The sample holds roughly 170,000 clones, 74% seen once. Sequencing input: peripheral blood. The receptors come from a woman aged 80 or over with acute or convalescent COVID-19. Each CDR3 is given with its conserved first and last residue. The D gene is left open where the match is weak. Clone size is stated in some rows and not others, as once, few, many or a class when expanded.

cdr3_nt: TGTGCCTGCCGGGACAGGGTCAACATTCAGTACTTC
cdr3_aa: CACRDRVNIQYF
j_call: TRBJ2-4
d_call: TRBD1
clone_size: NA
v_call: TRBV2

cdr3_nt: TGTGCCAGCAGTTACTCGGAAGGGAGCACTGAAGCTTTCTTT
cdr3_aa: CASSYSEGSTEAFF
j_call: TRBJ1-1
d_call: NA
clone_size: NA
v_call: TRBV6-2/TRBV6-3

cdr3_nt: TGCGCCAGCAGGATTACTAGCGGGATCGGCGAGCAGTACTTC
cdr3_aa: CASRITSGIGEQYF
j_call: TRBJ2-7
d_call: TRBD2
clone_size: NA
v_call: TRBV5-1

cdr3_nt: TGTGCCAGCAGCTCCCTGACAGGGAGTGAAAAACTGTTTTTT
cdr3_aa: CASSSLTGSEKLFF
j_call: TRBJ1-4
d_call: TRBD1
clone_size: NA
v_call: TRBV5-5

cdr3_nt: TGTGCCAGCAGTGATCAGGGGGATTCACCCCTCCACTTT
cdr3_aa: CASSDQGDSPLHF
j_call: TRBJ1-6
d_call: TRBD1
clone_size: NA
v_call: TRBV6-1

cdr3_nt: TGCGCCAGCAGCCAAGGCGTAGCGGCCGTGGGCAATGAGCAGTTCTTC
cdr3_aa: CASSQGVAAVGNEQFF
j_call: TRBJ2-1
d_call: NA
clone_size: NA
v_call: TRBV4-1

cdr3_nt: TGTGCCAGCAGTGATATGGACAGGGGTAATAATTATAGCAATCAGCCCCAGCATTTT
cdr3_aa: CASSDMDRGNNYSNQPQHF
j_call: TRBJ1-5
d_call: TRBD1
clone_size: NA
v_call: TRBV6-1

cdr3_nt: TGTGCCAGTAGTATCGGCCAAGGGGTAAATGAGCAGTTCTTC
cdr3_aa: CASSIGQGVNEQFF
j_call: TRBJ2-1
d_call: NA
clone_size: NA
v_call: TRBV19

cdr3_nt: TGCGCCAGCAGCTTGGGGACTAGCAATGGAGAGACCCAGTACTTC
cdr3_aa: CASSLGTSNGETQYF
j_call: TRBJ2-5
d_call: TRBD2
clone_size: NA
v_call: TRBV5-1

cdr3_nt: TGTGCCAGCAGCGCCCGAGCACAGGGGGCGCACAGAGAGACCCAGTACTTC
cdr3_aa: CASSARAQGAHRETQYF
j_call: TRBJ2-5
d_call: TRBD1
clone_size: NA
v_call: TRBV9

cdr3_nt: TGTGCCACCAAGGGGGAGCCAGGGGGCAATCAGCCCCAGCATTTT
cdr3_aa: CATKGEPGGNQPQHF
j_call: TRBJ1-5
d_call: NA
clone_size: NA
v_call: TRBV10-3

cdr3_nt: TGTGCCAGAAGCTTGCTAGCGGCCCAGCATTTT
cdr3_aa: CARSLLAAQHF
j_call: TRBJ1-5
d_call: NA
clone_size: NA
v_call: TRBV5-3

cdr3_nt: TGTGCCAGTAGTAGGGGGGACTTATATAGCAATCAGCCCCAGCATTTT
cdr3_aa: CASSRGDLYSNQPQHF
j_call: TRBJ1-5
d_call: NA
clone_size: NA
v_call: TRBV19

cdr3_nt: TGTGCCAGCAGCACAACGGGCGGGTCGAGCACTGAAGCTTTCTTT
cdr3_aa: CASSTTGGSSTEAFF
j_call: TRBJ1-1
d_call: NA
clone_size: NA
v_call: TRBV9

cdr3_nt: TGTGCCAGTAGTAATGGGCCACCAGGGTTTCAGCCCCAGCATTTT
cdr3_aa: CASSNGPPGFQPQHF
j_call: TRBJ1-5
d_call: NA
clone_size: NA
v_call: TRBV19

cdr3_nt: TGCGCCAGCAGCCGCCTAGGTTTGCAGGGAGGTCAAGCGGATACGCAGTATTTT
cdr3_aa: CASSRLGLQGGQADTQYF
j_call: TRBJ2-3
d_call: NA
clone_size: NA
v_call: TRBV5-1

cdr3_nt: TGCAGCGTCGAGGGACAGCTGAACACTGAAGCTTTCTTT
cdr3_aa: CSVEGQLNTEAFF
j_call: TRBJ1-1
d_call: TRBD1
clone_size: few
v_call: TRBV29-1

cdr3_nt: TGTGCCAGCAGTCGTAAACCAACAGGGTTTGGGGAACAGTTCTTC
cdr3_aa: CASSRKPTGFGEQFF
j_call: TRBJ2-1
d_call: NA
clone_size: NA
v_call: TRBV6-5

cdr3_nt: TGTGCCATACTCGGGACAGGGGGGAATCAGCCCCAGCATTTT
cdr3_aa: CAILGTGGNQPQHF
j_call: TRBJ1-5
d_call: TRBD1
clone_size: NA
v_call: TRBV28

cdr3_nt: TGTGCCAGCAGCTATACAGGGCGTGGGGCCAACGTCCTGACTTTC
cdr3_aa: CASSYTGRGANVLTF
j_call: TRBJ2-6
d_call: NA
clone_size: once
v_call: TRBV3-1/TRBV3-2

cdr3_nt: TGTGCCAGTAGTACTAGCGGGAGGACCACAGATACGCAGTATTTT
cdr3_aa: CASSTSGRTTDTQYF
j_call: TRBJ2-3
d_call: TRBD2
clone_size: NA
v_call: TRBV19

cdr3_nt: TGTGCCAGCAGTGAAGTCGCGGCTAGCGGGATTCAAATAGACGAGCAGTACTTC
cdr3_aa: CASSEVAASGIQIDEQYF
j_call: TRBJ2-7
d_call: TRBD2
clone_size: NA
v_call: TRBV2

cdr3_nt: TGTGCCTGGAGAGGAGCGGGGGGGGCGGAGACCCAGTACTTC
cdr3_aa: CAWRGAGGAETQYF
j_call: TRBJ2-5
d_call: TRBD2
clone_size: NA
v_call: TRBV30

cdr3_nt: TGTGCCACCGGGACAGGGTATAATGGCTACACCTTC
cdr3_aa: CATGTGYNGYTF
j_call: TRBJ1-2
d_call: TRBD1
clone_size: NA
v_call: TRBV24-1

cdr3_nt: TGCGCCAGCAGCCAAGTAGGGGTGGACATAGCGGGAGAAGGCAATGAGCAGTTCTTC
cdr3_aa: CASSQVGVDIAGEGNEQFF
j_call: TRBJ2-1
d_call: TRBD2
clone_size: NA
v_call: TRBV4-1

cdr3_nt: TGTGCCAGCAGTGCGGACAGGGCTTCACCCCTCCACTTT
cdr3_aa: CASSADRASPLHF
j_call: TRBJ1-6
d_call: TRBD1
clone_size: NA
v_call: TRBV6-1

cdr3_nt: TGCGCCAGCAGCTTGGGAGTTTTGAGCTACGAGCAGTACTTC
cdr3_aa: CASSLGVLSYEQYF
j_call: TRBJ2-7
d_call: NA
clone_size: NA
v_call: TRBV5-1

cdr3_nt: TGTGCCAGCAGGAGGACAGGGGCGGGCTACACCTTC
cdr3_aa: CASRRTGAGYTF
j_call: TRBJ1-2
d_call: TRBD1
clone_size: NA
v_call: TRBV2

cdr3_nt: TGCGCCAGCACTTTACAGGGGCTAGGGGAGCTGTTTTTT
cdr3_aa: CASTLQGLGELFF
j_call: TRBJ2-2
d_call: TRBD1
clone_size: NA
v_call: TRBV5-1

cdr3_nt: TGTGCCAGCAGTTCTTACCGGACTAGCGGGACCTACAATGAGCAGTTCTTC
cdr3_aa: CASSSYRTSGTYNEQFF
j_call: TRBJ2-1
d_call: TRBD2
clone_size: NA
v_call: TRBV6-2/TRBV6-3

cdr3_nt: TGTGCCAGCACAATCCTACAGGGGGCAAGGAACTATGGCTACACCTTC
cdr3_aa: CASTILQGARNYGYTF
j_call: TRBJ1-2
d_call: TRBD1
clone_size: few
v_call: TRBV2

cdr3_nt: TGTGCCAGCAGCTTACAGGGGTGGAATGAGCAGTTCTTC
cdr3_aa: CASSLQGWNEQFF
j_call: TRBJ2-1
d_call: TRBD1
clone_size: once
v_call: TRBV12-3/TRBV12-4

cdr3_nt: TGTGCCAGTAGTATTTCTGACTATGGCTACACCTTC
cdr3_aa: CASSISDYGYTF
j_call: TRBJ1-2
d_call: NA
clone_size: NA
v_call: TRBV19

cdr3_nt: TGTGCCAGCAGCTCCGCGGCGGGAGAACTCTACGAGCAGTACTTC
cdr3_aa: CASSSAAGELYEQYF
j_call: TRBJ2-7
d_call: TRBD2
clone_size: few
v_call: TRBV7-2

cdr3_nt: TGTGCCAGCAGCCGAGACAAGAGAAACATTCAGTACTTC
cdr3_aa: CASSRDKRNIQYF
j_call: TRBJ2-4
d_call: NA
clone_size: NA
v_call: TRBV28

cdr3_nt: TGTGCCAGCAGCTATACTAGCGGGGGCACAGATACGCAGTATTTT
cdr3_aa: CASSYTSGGTDTQYF
j_call: TRBJ2-3
d_call: TRBD2
clone_size: few
v_call: TRBV7-9

cdr3_nt: TGTGCCAGCAGTCCTTCGGGATTCCAACAGCCCCAGCATTTT
cdr3_aa: CASSPSGFQQPQHF
j_call: TRBJ1-5
d_call: NA
clone_size: NA
v_call: TRBV27

cdr3_nt: TGTGCCAGCGGCCTTAGCGGGGTGACATACGAGCAGTACTTC
cdr3_aa: CASGLSGVTYEQYF
j_call: TRBJ2-7
d_call: TRBD2
clone_size: NA
v_call: TRBV7-2

cdr3_nt: TGTGCCAGCCTTCGGGACTTTGTGTACGAGCAGTACTTC
cdr3_aa: CASLRDFVYEQYF
j_call: TRBJ2-7
d_call: NA
clone_size: NA
v_call: TRBV6-6

cdr3_nt: TGTGCCAGCAGCTCCCGACAGGGGGCCTACGAGCAGTACTTC
cdr3_aa: CASSSRQGAYEQYF
j_call: TRBJ2-7
d_call: TRBD1
clone_size: many
v_call: TRBV13

cdr3_nt: TGTGCCAGCAGCCAGGGGCAGGGGGCTGAGGAGCAGTACTTC
cdr3_aa: CASSQGQGAEEQYF
j_call: TRBJ2-7
d_call: TRBD1
clone_size: few
v_call: TRBV11-3

cdr3_nt: TGTGCCACCAGTGATTATCCTGGGAGATCTGGGGCCAACGTCCTGACTTTC
cdr3_aa: CATSDYPGRSGANVLTF
j_call: TRBJ2-6
d_call: NA
clone_size: NA
v_call: TRBV24-1

cdr3_nt: TGTGCCAGTAGTGAGTTGAGCGCCCTCGCCCAGCCCCAGCATTTT
cdr3_aa: CASSELSALAQPQHF
j_call: TRBJ1-5
d_call: NA
clone_size: NA
v_call: TRBV19

cdr3_nt: TGTGCCAGCAGTTTAATGGGACAGGGTCAAGAGACCCAGTACTTC
cdr3_aa: CASSLMGQGQETQYF
j_call: TRBJ2-5
d_call: TRBD1
clone_size: NA
v_call: TRBV27

cdr3_nt: TGTGCCAGCAGGGAACCGGGACAGGGCTACGAGCAGTACTTC
cdr3_aa: CASREPGQGYEQYF
j_call: TRBJ2-7
d_call: TRBD1
clone_size: NA
v_call: TRBV7-2

cdr3_nt: TGTGCCAGCAGCCAGGCAGTGCGTGAGCAGTTCTTC
cdr3_aa: CASSQAVREQFF
j_call: TRBJ2-1
d_call: NA
clone_size: NA
v_call: TRBV5-8

cdr3_nt: TGTGCCAGCAGTTTATCCCAGGACACTGAAGCTTTCTTT
cdr3_aa: CASSLSQDTEAFF
j_call: TRBJ1-1
d_call: NA
clone_size: NA
v_call: TRBV12-3/TRBV12-4

cdr3_nt: TGTGCCAGCAGCTTTAATGAGAATGAAAAACTGTTTTTT
cdr3_aa: CASSFNENEKLFF
j_call: TRBJ1-4
d_call: NA
clone_size: NA
v_call: TRBV7-2

cdr3_nt: TGTGCCAGCAGCCAGGGGGACAGGGGAAATTCACCCCTCCACTTT
cdr3_aa: CASSQGDRGNSPLHF
j_call: TRBJ1-6
d_call: TRBD1
clone_size: few
v_call: TRBV5-4

cdr3_nt: TGTGCCAGAAGCATATTCCCCCCGGGTCTGCGCAATGAGCAGTTCTTC
cdr3_aa: CARSIFPPGLRNEQFF
j_call: TRBJ2-1
d_call: NA
clone_size: NA
v_call: TRBV7-5

cdr3_nt: TGTGCCACCAGTGATCCCTTCGGGAATGAGCAGTACTTC
cdr3_aa: CATSDPFGNEQYF
j_call: TRBJ2-7
d_call: NA
clone_size: few
v_call: TRBV24-1

cdr3_nt: TGTGCCAGCAGAAAGGGACAGAACAATGAGCAGTTCTTC
cdr3_aa: CASRKGQNNEQFF
j_call: TRBJ2-1
d_call: TRBD1
clone_size: NA
v_call: TRBV2

cdr3_nt: TGCGCCAGCAACCAAGTTACGGGAGGAGCCTACAATGAGCAGTTCTTC
cdr3_aa: CASNQVTGGAYNEQFF
j_call: TRBJ2-1
d_call: TRBD2
clone_size: once
v_call: TRBV4-1

cdr3_nt: TGTGCCAGCAGTGAAGGGGCGGGGATATACCAGCCCCAGCATTTT
cdr3_aa: CASSEGAGIYQPQHF
j_call: TRBJ1-5
d_call: NA
clone_size: NA
v_call: TRBV6-1

cdr3_nt: TGTGCCAGCAGCCCCCGACTAGCGGGATCTGAGACCCAGTACTTC
cdr3_aa: CASSPRLAGSETQYF
j_call: TRBJ2-5
d_call: TRBD2
clone_size: NA
v_call: TRBV7-2

cdr3_nt: TGTGCCAGTAGACCGGGACTAGCGGGATATGGCACAGATACGCAGTATTTT
cdr3_aa: CASRPGLAGYGTDTQYF
j_call: TRBJ2-3
d_call: TRBD2
clone_size: NA
v_call: TRBV27